This record concerns one T cell receptor (beta chain) sequence. There is no known antigen for this receptor. Base qualities are missing; no much larger clone stands one base away. The sample comes from a study of cytomegalovirus exposure and HLA in healthy donors (dated by TCRdb to 2015 to 2018). Describing the broader study: An earlier analysis of roughly 500 of the donors reported over 250 Gb of sequence data and 95 million to 140 million unique TCR beta sequences obtained from roughly 180 million T cells. All discovery cohort repertoires had been generated using a single sequencing platform. Among almost 400 genotyped donors of the cohort, an average of around 240,000 unique TCR beta nucleotide sequences were sequenced per donor, around a sixth of them non-productive. Donor age, sex, ethnicity and CMV serostatus were collected together with the repertoire data. Approximately 310 gigabases of sequencing data and 80 million or so unique TCR sequences were included in an early release covering around 650 HLA-typed donors. A separate validation cohort of 90 to 150 different subjects was used in addition to the roughly 720-subject first cohort. HLA typing included class I and class II loci at four-digit resolution. High-throughput TCR immunosequencing, statistical association of individual TCRs with disease status, and machine learning were combined to predict cytomegalovirus infection status. The genetic ancestry cluster associated with self-reported Caucasian donors included about 81% of the approximately 400 genotyped donors. To decide whether each TCR beta V gene segment behaved as functional or pseudogenic, an earlier analysis of 587 of the donors relied on high-throughput TCR beta sequencing. The aim of the study was to test whether cataloging public T cell receptors could identify signatures of past pathogen exposure. A later genetic analysis took genome-wide SNP genotypes for about 55% of the 666 donors and used that subset as a discovery cohort. Rather than drawing on any new phenotypic data, the later analysis identified candidate immune exposures from TCR beta sequences and the way those sequences occurred across donors. Typing coverage differed by locus: A, B, C, DRB1 and DQB1 were typed in roughly 620-630 donors, DQA1 in around 500, DPA1 in approximately 600, and DPB1 in 450 to 490. A few DR-DQ haplotypes were treated as single units for association and clustering because of strong linkage in the cohort. Using immunosequencing, the study profiled T cell repertoires from 500 to 800 subjects and related those repertoires to cytomegalovirus serostatus. To study patterns of TCR occurrence, a later analysis re-analyzed previously published TCR beta repertoires from 600 to 750 donors and added high-resolution HLA genotyping.

The cohort consisted of hundreds of healthy bone marrow donors. At the time of sampling, every cohort member was nominally healthy, though immune exposures that went unrecorded were likely present. The donor tested CMV seropositive, placing the donor among the roughly 270 seropositive members of the cohort. Every donor gave a peripheral blood sample, and the peripheral blood mononuclear cells from that sample were used for TCR beta sequencing. Genomic DNA extraction from the blood cell samples was performed with the Qiagen DNeasy Blood Extraction Kit. Study-level results and caveats: When HLA alleles, especially DR and DQ, strongly co-occurred, TCR associations were difficult to assign to individual alleles. In a later analysis, TCR association rates were found to vary across HLA loci, with the most associated TCRs seen for DRB1 alleles and the fewest for HLA-C alleles. In a later analysis, most CMV-associated TCR beta chains were found to appear HLA-restricted, with HLA associations seemingly driven largely by CMV exposure. At a false discovery rate of 0.05, a later analysis linked some 17,000 TCR beta sequences to specific HLA alleles. This cohort had only TCR beta chains sequenced, and the lack of alpha or paired-chain data limited which features could be detected. Immune exposure information for the cohort was limited to CMV serostatus. Because the 87-base-pair reads could not distinguish some IMGT-functional V segments, including TRBV6-2 and TRBV6-3, those segments were excluded. The authors suggested that the approach could potentially be extended to other disease states and immunological phenotypes. Most TCR sequences were observed very rarely across donors, whereas some public TCRs were present in many individuals. Compared with the approximately 670-donor mean, donors in an Asian-associated ancestry cluster had fewer N-insertions in productive TCRs, according to a later genetic analysis. In both the original and validation cohorts, the classifier was reported to diagnose cytomegalovirus status with high specificity and sensitivity. Because counts were too low, 15 to 20 rarely observed V segments, including chromosome 9 orphons, were excluded from the earlier analysis of a few hundred of the donors. A further reported finding was that TCR beta sequences accurately predicted the HLA-A and HLA-B alleles for most subjects in the first cohort. A later analysis reported that several top co-occurrence clusters appeared linked to parvovirus B19, influenza, CMV and Epstein-Barr virus. Because HLA typing was missing for some donors at each locus, association tests included only the typed subset. Roughly uniform sequencing depth across donors was assumed in presence/absence analyses, although this assumption may not hold. Correlated functional status among segregating V segments might reflect linkage disequilibrium, but an unknown experimental factor could not be ruled out. In a later analysis, HLA-associated TCR beta chains showed more clonal expansion and lower generation probabilities than non-associated chains that were equally common. A group of highly shared sequence variants was considered likely to be a technical artifact of the sequencing pipeline. Three of the identified cytomegalovirus-associated TCR beta chains were confirmed in vitro to be specific for cytomegalovirus antigens. The study listed 150 to 200 TCR beta chains as associated with cytomegalovirus. Broadly in line with IMGT annotations, most TCR beta V segments showed up in productive rearrangements about 87% or about 30% of the time in an earlier analysis of about 500 of the donors. V-gene and J-gene trimming of TCR beta chains was associated with a missense DCLRE1C variant in a later genetic analysis, and the association was replicated in an independent cohort.

The library was made by the immunoSEQ multiplex PCR assay. A mixture of 60 forward primers for TCR Vbeta segments and 13 reverse primers for TCR Jbeta segments was used in the multiplex PCR. A multiplex PCR assay on genomic DNA amplified the CDR3 region of rearranged TCR beta genes. Amplified TCR beta libraries were sequenced as 87-base-pair reads on the Illumina HiSeq System. Turning to the authors' computational methods: A later analysis tallied 75 million to 85 million unique TCR beta chains across the 666 repertoires, and about 12 million of those chains were shared by two or more donors. Raw reads were error-corrected and collapsed into unique sequences with a nearest-neighbor algorithm that merged closely related sequences to remove PCR and sequencing errors. V, D and J gene segments were assigned by aligning CDR3 sequences to IMGT reference sequences. For a sequence to be retained, a match of at least six nucleotides was required to both a V gene segment and a J gene segment. A rearrangement counted as productive if the CDR3 had no stop codons and remained in frame with V and J, and every other rearrangement counted as non-productive. CDR3 was defined according to IMGT convention as the region running from the second conserved V-encoded cysteine to the conserved J-encoded phenylalanine. Sequences without an unambiguous match to a single V gene segment were excluded from the earlier analysis of several hundred of the donors. An earlier analysis of 587 of the donors classified V segments as functional when productive rearrangements were above 56.7% and as segregating when the standard deviation between donors was above 5%. A statistical classification framework was built for diagnosing cytomegalovirus status from the catalog of TCR beta chain sequences. In a later analysis, TCR nucleotide sequences were compared against IMGT/GENE-DB human TR gene sequences so that V and J genes could be assigned. Using the TCRdist pipeline, a later analysis assigned CDR3 sequences along with most-parsimonious VDJ recombination scenarios. In a later analysis, each TCR beta chain was defined by its CDR3 amino acid sequence together with its V-gene family, and reads lacking a unique V-gene family were excluded. In a later analysis, around 600 highly shared, low-generation-probability nucleotide sequences were removed to address suspected cross-contamination and a sequencing artifact. For each public chain, a later analysis derived a clonal expansion index from normalized ranks of inferred template counts within each repertoire. In a later analysis, generation probabilities were computed with a VDJ recombination model fitted to out-of-frame rearrangements, and the resulting probabilities were checked against IGoR. A later analysis scored TCR-TCR, TCR-HLA and TCR-CMV co-occurrence with hypergeometric tests, applying a repertoire-size bias correction to TCR pairs. In a later analysis, false discovery rates were estimated by permuting HLA or CMV assignments 20 times. In a later analysis, co-occurring TCRs were grouped with DBSCAN, and TCRdist sequence similarity was added when clustering was performed within HLA-allele-positive subsets. Co-occurrence clustering excluded repertoires with fewer than 30,000 or more than 120,000 public chains, plus five with anomalous nucleotide sharing. TCRdb provides this immuneACCESS table in a form limited to in-frame rearrangements. Some clones are lacking; in checked studies, under half of them reflect an unresolved V gene, and why the rest are absent is not known. For V, J and clone size, that table is used; D and trimming come from the DNA. Recorded for this sample are about 100,000 clones; 79% of them occurred a single time. Jointly, the top ten make up approximately 4.2% of the sample.

The germline V gene (reference sequence) yields SEHNR for CDR1 and FQNEAQ for CDR2. From the cysteine up to the phenylalanine, the CDR3 has a length of 14 residues. The sequence is cut down to CDR3 DNA, 42 bases in frame from base 1. V drops 4 bases and J drops 1 base, leaving 7 bases in between. Sequenced: PBMCs. The chain was built from TRBV7-9 and TRBJ2-2; the D gene identity is not certain. The TCR sequence derives from a female donor in good health and CMV-seropositive. The CDR3 reads CASSYSGNTGELFF. At the DNA level, the sequence is TGTGCCAGCAGCTATTCAGGGAACACCGGGGAGCTGTTTTTT.